The rows below give T cell receptor beta chains drawn from one sample of a study of cytomegalovirus exposure and HLA in healthy donors. The repertoire was sequenced with immunoSEQ multiplex PCR; TCRdb's copy has only in-frame clones and lacks some. The sample consists of roughly 120,000 clones, 80% to 90% of them appearing once. Specimen: PBMCs. The receptors were gathered from a male donor in good health and CMV-seropositive. The CDR3 runs from the conserved cysteine through the conserved F or W. D genes are given only for firm matches. Expanded clones get a size class; other rows say once, few or many, or leave the size out.

TRBD1,TRBV7-2,NA,TRBJ1-1,13,CASSQTGDTEAFF
NA,TRBV4-3,few,TRBJ1-2,14,CASSQDRAPYGYTF
NA,TRBV6-4,once,TRBJ1-1,13,CASSDEYRTEAFF
NA,TRBV6-5,once,TRBJ1-5,13,CASSYSPGQPQHF
TRBD1,TRBV27,NA,TRBJ2-7,14,CASSFGDSNYEQYF
TRBD1,TRBV19,NA,TRBJ2-5,15,CASSIGGQREETQYF
TRBD2,TRBV10-3,NA,TRBJ2-5,13,CAILGGEGETQYF
TRBD2,TRBV19,NA,TRBJ2-7,15,CASSIGRERSYEQYF
NA,TRBV28,NA,TRBJ1-1,13,CASRRGVNTEAFF
NA,TRBV19,NA,TRBJ1-5,13,CASSTQKNQPQHF
NA,TRBV28,NA,TRBJ1-1,12,CASSRTGGRAFF
NA,TRBV2,NA,TRBJ2-7,11,CASSAQGLQYF
TRBD1,TRBV6-5,NA,TRBJ1-4,13,CATRTGGKEKLFF
NA,TRBV11-2,NA,TRBJ2-1,16,CASSLGGEGRYNEQFF
NA,TRBV19,NA,TRBJ1-1,13,CASSIEQGSLAFF
TRBD1,TRBV7-9,NA,TRBJ2-7,14,CASSQGAGTYEQYF
TRBD1,TRBV2,NA,TRBJ1-4,16,CASSLTGGRTNEKLFF
NA,TRBV7-3,NA,TRBJ2-2,13,CASSSFGGGELFF
TRBD2,TRBV10-3,few,TRBJ2-1,13,CAIRGLADNEQFF
TRBD1,TRBV5-5,once,TRBJ2-7,15,CASSFQDRVGYEQYF
TRBD2,TRBV28,NA,TRBJ2-1,16,CASSLSSGLAGDEQFF
NA,TRBV19,NA,TRBJ2-1,14,CASSIDIQYNEQFF
NA,TRBV7-2,NA,TRBJ1-3,14,CASSPGVSGNTIYF
NA,TRBV6-6,NA,TRBJ1-1,15,CASSYSNSMNTEAFF
TRBD2,TRBV28,NA,TRBJ2-7,14,CASSFSGRAYEQYF
NA,TRBV19,NA,TRBJ1-5,13,CASAQGRDQPQHF
NA,TRBV5-6,NA,TRBJ1-1,14,CASSLVISNTEAFF
TRBD2,TRBV7-3,few,TRBJ2-1,15,CASSSAGGTPKGQFF
NA,TRBV7-2,NA,TRBJ1-5,15,CASSLGPYSNQPQHF
NA,TRBV5-1,NA,TRBJ2-6,15,CASSLSLAGANVLTF
NA,TRBV6-6,NA,TRBJ1-5,16,CASTRKSGGGGQPQHF
TRBD2,TRBV2,NA,TRBJ2-5,15,CASGDAAGEQETQYF
NA,TRBV19,few,TRBJ2-3,16,CASSIPPPRSTDTQYF
NA,TRBV2,once,TRBJ1-3,13,CASAGGRRNTIYF
NA,TRBV28,once,TRBJ2-1,15,CASSSHTAGYNEQFF
NA,TRBV28,NA,TRBJ1-1,13,CASRLRGNTEAFF
NA,TRBV11-2,NA,TRBJ2-7,19,CASSLEVSLFRERTYEQYF
NA,TRBV7-2,NA,TRBJ2-3,15,CASSQGTANTDTQYF
TRBD1,TRBV6-1,NA,TRBJ1-4,14,CASSVKGASEKLFF
TRBD2,TRBV5-1,NA,TRBJ2-3,16,CASSLGGRASTDTQYF